This is a list of T cell receptor beta chains from one sample in a study of breast tumors, draining lymph nodes, adjacent tissues. TCRdb reanalysed the multiplex PCR reads using MiXCR and keeps one entry per CDR3 protein. Of roughly 130,000 distinct CDR3 sequences listed, about 20% are singletons. The sample comprised axillary lymph node tissue. Every receptor here comes from a female donor with breast cancer. Some clones in this sample may be carry-over from other donors' samples. CDR3s include the opening cysteine and the closing phenylalanine or tryptophan. The D gene is left open where the match is weak. Expanded clones are given a class, and other clones once, few, many or no size at all.

TGTGCCAGCAGCCCAAGTGGGCATGGAGATACGCAGTATTTT | CASSPSGHGDTQYF | 14 | TRBJ2-3 | . | TRBV3-1 | few
TGTGCCAGCAGCTTTCGTAGCGGGGGAACCTACAATGAGCAGTTCTTC | CASSFRSGGTYNEQFF | 16 | TRBJ2-1 | TRBD2 | TRBV7-6 | few
TGTGCCACCTCTCTGAGCGGCTACGAGCAGTACTTC | CATSLSGYEQYF | 12 | TRBJ2-7 | . | TRBV19 | many
TGTGCCAGCAGTAACCTGTACGAGCAGTACTTC | CASSNLYEQYF | 11 | TRBJ2-7 | . | TRBV7-9 | many
TGTGCCAGCAGCACCCAGATCACCGGGGAGCTGTTTTTT | CASSTQITGELFF | 13 | TRBJ2-2 | . | TRBV3-1 | .
TGTGCCAGCAGAACCGGGACAGGGGGTTATAGCAATCAGCCCCAGCATTTT | CASRTGTGGYSNQPQHF | 17 | TRBJ1-5 | TRBD1 | TRBV12-3/TRBV12-4 | few
TGCAGTGCTAGGGTTTACTACGAGCAGTACTTC | CSARVYYEQYF | 11 | TRBJ2-7 | . | TRBV20-1 | many
TGTGCCACCAGCAGAGGATTTTCCCTTGAAGCTTTCTTT | CATSRGFSLEAFF | 13 | TRBJ1-1 | . | TRBV15 | .
TGTGCCAGCAGCGCCGGACAGGGTCACAATGAGCAGTTCTTC | CASSAGQGHNEQFF | 14 | TRBJ2-1 | TRBD1 | TRBV11-3 | many
TGTGCCAGCAGCGGCGGAGATCAAGAGACCCAGTACTTC | CASSGGDQETQYF | 13 | TRBJ2-5 | . | TRBV5-4 | many
TGTGCCACCAGCAGACCTCAATATAGCAATCAGCCCCAGCATTTT | CATSRPQYSNQPQHF | 15 | TRBJ1-5 | . | TRBV15 | many
TGCAGTGCTGCCCTGGACAGGGCTAAGAATGAGCAGTTCTTC | CSAALDRAKNEQFF | 14 | TRBJ2-1 | TRBD1 | TRBV20-1 | many
TGTGCCAGCAGCGTAGAAGGGGGCGGGGGCACAGATACGCAGTATTTT | CASSVEGGGGTDTQYF | 16 | TRBJ2-3 | . | TRBV9 | many
TGTGCCAGCAGGGAAATAGCGGGGGGGGGAGGTGGTGAGCAGTTCTTC | CASREIAGGGGGEQFF | 16 | TRBJ2-1 | TRBD2 | TRBV11-2 | .
TGTGCCAGCAGCTTATCCCCTGATGAACGGGAGCAGTTCTTC | CASSLSPDEREQFF | 14 | TRBJ2-1 | . | TRBV7-2 | many
TGCAGTGCTCCTCCCAGACTAGCGGAAGGACGAGAGACCCAGTACTTC | CSAPPRLAEGRETQYF | 16 | TRBJ2-5 | TRBD2 | TRBV20-1 | many
TGTGCCAGCAGTTTTGGAATACCCCAAGAGACCCAGTACTTC | CASSFGIPQETQYF | 14 | TRBJ2-5 | . | TRBV12-3/TRBV12-4 | many
TGCAGCGTTGAAGGGGGAGCCGCGGTGCGGGGCTACACCTTC | CSVEGGAAVRGYTF | 14 | TRBJ1-2 | . | TRBV29-1 | many
TGTGCCAGCAGCTTAAGGGCTAGCGGGGCCTACGAGCAGTACTTC | CASSLRASGAYEQYF | 15 | TRBJ2-7 | TRBD2 | TRBV7-2 | many
TGCAGTGCTAAGGTCGGGGGGGCTTTTAGCACAGATACGCAGTATTTT | CSAKVGGAFSTDTQYF | 16 | TRBJ2-3 | TRBD2 | TRBV20-1 | many
TGCGCCAGCAGCCAAGAGCACAGGGGTTGGAATTCACCCCTCCACTTT | CASSQEHRGWNSPLHF | 16 | TRBJ1-6 | TRBD1 | TRBV4-1 | many
TGTGCCATCACGAGCGGGGCAACCTCTGCGGCCAACGTCCTGACTTTC | CAITSGATSAANVLTF | 16 | TRBJ2-6 | TRBD2 | TRBV10-3 | .
TGTGCCACCAGTAAGGGGACACCGTCTGGGGCCAACGTCCTGACTTTC | CATSKGTPSGANVLTF | 16 | TRBJ2-6 | . | TRBV15 | many
TGTGCCGGAACCGGGACTCTGGATACCGGGGAGCTGTTTTTT | CAGTGTLDTGELFF | 14 | TRBJ2-2 | . | TRBV2 | .
TGTGCCAGCAGTCCGAGGAGGGGGCTTGAAGAGACCCAGTACTTC | CASSPRRGLEETQYF | 15 | TRBJ2-5 | . | TRBV5-4 | few
TGTGCCAGCAGCGCAGACAGGGCCGTTGATGCCGGGGAGCTGTTTTTT | CASSADRAVDAGELFF | 16 | TRBJ2-2 | TRBD1 | TRBV9 | .
TGTGCCAGCAGTTATATCGGGACCGGTACCTACGAGCAGTACTTC | CASSYIGTGTYEQYF | 15 | TRBJ2-7 | . | TRBV27 | many
TGTGCCAGCAGACTAGCGCCCCAAGAGACCCAGTACTTC | CASRLAPQETQYF | 13 | TRBJ2-5 | TRBD2 | TRBV2 | many
TGTGCCAGCAGTCTACTAGCGGGAGAACCCTACAATGAGCAGTTCTTC | CASSLLAGEPYNEQFF | 16 | TRBJ2-1 | TRBD2 | TRBV7-3 | many
TGCGCCAGCAGCCAAGGGGGACAGGGGGCGTACGAGCAGTACTTC | CASSQGGQGAYEQYF | 15 | TRBJ2-7 | TRBD1 | TRBV4-1 | many
TGCGCCAGCAGACGGACTAGCGGGGGACGATCACTCACAGATACGCAGTATTTT | CASRRTSGGRSLTDTQYF | 18 | TRBJ2-3 | TRBD2 | TRBV5-1 | many
TGTGCCACCAGTGATTTGCTTGGTGAGCAGTTCTTC | CATSDLLGEQFF | 12 | TRBJ2-1 | . | TRBV24-1 | many
TGTGCCAGCAGCCAAGCTAGGGGACAGGGGAAATTCAGCTATGGCTACACCTTC | CASSQARGQGKFSYGYTF | 18 | TRBJ1-2 | TRBD1 | TRBV3-1 | many
TGTGCCAGTAGTGCCCCTGTTCTAGCGGGGGCAGAGACCCAGTACTTC | CASSAPVLAGAETQYF | 16 | TRBJ2-5 | TRBD2 | TRBV19 | many
TGTGCCAGCAGCCCCCAAAAAGTTCGGGGCGGGGAGACCCAGTACTTC | CASSPQKVRGGETQYF | 16 | TRBJ2-5 | . | TRBV14 | many
TGCGCCAGCAGCTTGGGACAGAACACCGGGGAGCTGTTTTTT | CASSLGQNTGELFF | 14 | TRBJ2-2 | . | TRBV5-1 | many
TGTGCCAGCAGCTCGCCCGGCCATGAGCAGTTCTTC | CASSSPGHEQFF | 12 | TRBJ2-1 | . | TRBV6-5 | many
TGTGCCAGCAGCCTAACCAGGGGGCCCTACGAGCAGTGCTTC | CASSLTRGPYEQCF | 14 | TRBJ2-7 | TRBD1 | TRBV7-8 | .
TGCAGTGCTAGAGATTTAGGGGCATGGACTGAAGCTTTCTTT | CSARDLGAWTEAFF | 14 | TRBJ1-1 | . | TRBV20-1 | .
TGCGCCAGCAGCTTGACGCCAGGAGCGGATACGCAGTATTTT | CASSLTPGADTQYF | 14 | TRBJ2-3 | . | TRBV5-1 | many
TGCAGTGCTAGAGGTGGGGGTGCAATGGGGGAGACCCAGTACTTC | CSARGGGAMGETQYF | 15 | TRBJ2-5 | . | TRBV20-1 | many
TGCGCCAGCAGCTTGGCCGCAGGGTTGTTCTACAATGAGCAGTTCTTC | CASSLAAGLFYNEQFF | 16 | TRBJ2-1 | . | TRBV5-1 | many
TGCAGTGCTAGCTGGCCGGCCACCGGGGAGCTGTTTTTT | CSASWPATGELFF | 13 | TRBJ2-2 | . | TRBV20-1 | many
TGCGCCAGCAGCCCATCGCCAGGGGGAGAGACCCAGTACTTC | CASSPSPGGETQYF | 14 | TRBJ2-5 | TRBD1 | TRBV5-1 | .
TGCAGTGCCAGCAGTCCAAGACAGGGGGCGCGTGAAGAGGCCCAGTACTTC | CSASSPRQGAREEAQYF | 17 | TRBJ2-5 | TRBD1 | TRBV20-1 | .
TGTGCCAGCAGCTTAAATCCCTCCTACGAGCAGTACTTC | CASSLNPSYEQYF | 13 | TRBJ2-7 | . | TRBV5-5 | many
TGTGCCAGTAAGGACATTCATCAGCCCCAGCATTTT | CASKDIHQPQHF | 12 | TRBJ1-5 | . | TRBV19 | many
TGTGCCAGCTCACCAACAGGGAACAATGAGCAGTTCTTC | CASSPTGNNEQFF | 13 | TRBJ2-1 | . | TRBV18 | many
TGCAGTGCTAGCCCCGGGACAGGGGGCGGCGATGAGCAGTTCTTC | CSASPGTGGGDEQFF | 15 | TRBJ2-1 | TRBD1 | TRBV20-1 | few
TGTGCCAGCAGTTTAGCGGGAGCAGGTACCGGGGAGCTGATTTTT | CASSLAGAGTGELIF | 15 | TRBJ2-2 | TRBD2 | TRBV28 | .